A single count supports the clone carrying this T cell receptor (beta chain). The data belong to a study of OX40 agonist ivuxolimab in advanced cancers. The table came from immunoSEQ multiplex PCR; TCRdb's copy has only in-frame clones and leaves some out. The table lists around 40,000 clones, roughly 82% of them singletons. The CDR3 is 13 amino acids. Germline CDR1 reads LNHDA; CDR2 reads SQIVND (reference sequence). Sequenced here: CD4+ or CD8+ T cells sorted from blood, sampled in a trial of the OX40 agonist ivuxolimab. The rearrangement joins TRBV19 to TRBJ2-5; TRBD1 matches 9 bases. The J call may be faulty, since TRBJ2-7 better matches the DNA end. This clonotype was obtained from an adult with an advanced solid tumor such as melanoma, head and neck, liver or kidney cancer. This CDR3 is CASSGTGPNEQYF. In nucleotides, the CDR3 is TGTGCCAGTAGTGGGACAGGGCCAAACGAGCAGTACTTC.